These 9 T cell receptor beta chains originate from one sample sequenced in a study of blood T cell repertoires in COVID-19. Here immunoSEQ multiplex PCR was the method, and the copy in TCRdb shows in-frame clones only, minus some. The table has about 160,000 clones, just under 95% seen once. The sample consisted of peripheral blood. The receptors originated from a woman in her 50s with acute or convalescent COVID-19.

This sequence joins TRBV14 and TRBJ2-7, with D possibly TRBD1 on 6 matching bases. CDR3 length: 15 amino acids. The germline V and J ends were trimmed by 3 bases and 3 bases, with 15 bases remaining between them. In germline, CDR1 is SGHDN, CDR2 FVKESK. Here the CDR3 reads CASSHRDRRHYEQYF. The CDR3 DNA reads as TGTGCCAGCAGCCATCGAGACAGGAGACACTACGAGCAGTACTTC.

The chain couples TRBV5-4 to TRBJ1-1; 9 nucleotides match TRBD1. This CDR3 spans 13 amino acids. Looked up from germline, CDR1 is SGHNT and CDR2 is YYREEE (reference sequence). With 4 bases clipped from V and 6 bases from J, the junction kept 4 bases outside the gene matches. The CDR3 DNA is TGTGCCAGCAGCCCCCGGGACAGGGCTGAAGCTTTCTTT. Translating it yields CASSPRDRAEAFF.

In this sample, this clone turned up once. The chain's CDR3 is CASSSAGTQGETQYF. CDR3 nucleotides: TGTGCCAGCAGCTCCGCCGGGACTCAAGGGGAGACCCAGTACTTC. V and J are TRBV7-6 and TRBJ2-5; a weak D match, TRBD2 (6 bases). The CDR3 is 15 amino acids. The germline V and J ends were trimmed by 4 bases and 5 bases, with 17 bases remaining between them. The V gene's germline CDR1 is SGHVS and CDR2 FNYEAQ.

The chain recombines TRBV5-4 with TRBJ2-7; 12 nucleotides align to TRBD1. Germline lookup yields CDR1 SGHNT and CDR2 YYREEE (reference sequence). The CDR3 sequence is 14 residues long. Trimming cost V 4 bases and J 6 bases; bases outside gene matches: 5. In DNA, the CDR3 is TGTGCCAGCAGCCCGGGGACAGGGGGCTTCGAGCAGTACTTC. Protein product: CASSPGTGGFEQYF.

The chain links TRBV5-1 to TRBJ1-1; TRBD1 might be the D (5 bases). The CDR3 is 16 amino acids. CDR1 and CDR2 (germline): SGHRS, YFSETQ. Trimming shortened V by 4 bases and J by 0 bases, and 16 bases separated the two germline ends. The CDR3: CASSAGLISMNTEAFF. Written as DNA, the CDR3 is TGCGCCAGCAGCGCGGGACTGATCTCCATGAACACTGAAGCTTTCTTT.

The chain carries TRBV23-1 and TRBJ2-3, with D possibly being TRBD1 (5 bases). TRBV23-1 is placed among ORFs of uncertain function. This CDR3 has 16 amino acids. Trimming shortened V by 7 bases and J by 0 bases, and 17 bases separated the two germline ends. This CDR3 reads CASIRQLTPSTDTQYF. The CDR3 DNA is TGCGCCAGCATTAGACAGCTCACCCCTAGCACAGATACGCAGTATTTT.

This clone appeared a few times. The genes are TRBV4-1 and TRBJ2-6, with 12 bases identical to TRBD1. V was pared by 5 bases and J by 2 bases, with 7 bases of the junction left unmatched. The germline V gene encodes CDR1 MGHRA and CDR2 YSYEKL. This CDR3 has 18 amino acids. The CDR3 DNA reads TGCGCCAGCAGCTCCTCCGGGACAGGGGGCGCTGGGGCCAACGTCCTGACTTTC. Protein product: CASSSSGTGGAGANVLTF.

This clone was seen just once. This sequence joins TRBV18 and TRBJ1-1; 11 positions agree with TRBD1. There are 14 residues in the CDR3. J gave up 8 bases and V 3 bases, and 5 bases lay outside the gene matches. The V gene's germline CDR1 is KGHSH and CDR2 LQKENI. The CDR3 DNA reads as TGTGCCAGCTCACCTGGACAGGGGGCACTGGAAGCTTTCTTT. This codes for CASSPGQGALEAFF.

This chain joins TRBV9 and TRBJ1-4; D is possibly TRBD1 (5 bases). There are 14 residues in the CDR3. Germline lookup yields CDR1 SGDLS and CDR2 YYNGEE. Deletions cut 4 bases from V and 4 bases from J, with 11 bases between. CDR3 protein: CASSLGQGNEKLFF. CDR3 nucleotide sequence: TGTGCCAGCAGCCTAGGGCAGGGTAATGAAAAACTGTTTTTT.